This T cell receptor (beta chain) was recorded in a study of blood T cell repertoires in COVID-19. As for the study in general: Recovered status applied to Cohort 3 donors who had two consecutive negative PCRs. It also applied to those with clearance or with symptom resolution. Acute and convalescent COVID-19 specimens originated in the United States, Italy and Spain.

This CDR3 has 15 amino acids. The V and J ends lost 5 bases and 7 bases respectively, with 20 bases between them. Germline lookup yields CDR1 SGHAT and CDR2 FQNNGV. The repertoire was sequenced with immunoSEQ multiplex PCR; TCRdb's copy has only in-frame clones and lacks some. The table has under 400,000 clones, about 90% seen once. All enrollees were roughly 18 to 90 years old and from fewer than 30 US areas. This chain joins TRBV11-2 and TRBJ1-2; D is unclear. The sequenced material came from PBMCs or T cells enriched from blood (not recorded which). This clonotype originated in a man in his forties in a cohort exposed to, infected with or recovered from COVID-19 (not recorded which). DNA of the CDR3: TGTGCCAGCAGCGTATCGGGCCCTTGGAGGAGTGGCTACACCTTC. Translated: CASSVSGPWRSGYTF.